This T cell receptor beta chain originates from a study of CD4 T cells in relation to SARS-CoV-2 and coronaviruses. On the study more broadly: PBMCs were cultured with antigen for roughly 10 days before TCR beta sequencing. Study-wide points: In around 60% of donors, memory CD4+ clonotypes crossrecognized SARS-CoV-2 and at least one common cold coronavirus spike.

The CDR3 covers 13 residues. Trimming at V came to 11 bases and at J to 7 bases, leaving 10 bases not matched to a gene. Looked up from germline, CDR1 is SEHNR and CDR2 is FQNEAQ (reference sequence). Unexposed donor CD4+ T cells date from about 2011-2019, before the COVID-19 pandemic. Isolation of CD4+ T cells took place after about 9 days in culture. Points on this clone: Its matching antigen is unknown.

Using immunoSEQ multiplex PCR, the repertoire was profiled, and TCRdb retains in-frame clones only, with some absent. Found here are over 15,000 clones, roughly 85% of them singletons; the top ten hold about 40%. The rearrangement uses TRBV7-9 and TRBJ1-1; 10 bases map to TRBD1. The TCR was taken from a human donor in good health. The sample was CD4+ T cells from PBMCs, cultured in vitro. The DNA of the CDR3 is TGTGCCGCACAATGGGACAGGGGAGATGAAGCTTTCTTT. Residues: CAAQWDRGDEAFF.